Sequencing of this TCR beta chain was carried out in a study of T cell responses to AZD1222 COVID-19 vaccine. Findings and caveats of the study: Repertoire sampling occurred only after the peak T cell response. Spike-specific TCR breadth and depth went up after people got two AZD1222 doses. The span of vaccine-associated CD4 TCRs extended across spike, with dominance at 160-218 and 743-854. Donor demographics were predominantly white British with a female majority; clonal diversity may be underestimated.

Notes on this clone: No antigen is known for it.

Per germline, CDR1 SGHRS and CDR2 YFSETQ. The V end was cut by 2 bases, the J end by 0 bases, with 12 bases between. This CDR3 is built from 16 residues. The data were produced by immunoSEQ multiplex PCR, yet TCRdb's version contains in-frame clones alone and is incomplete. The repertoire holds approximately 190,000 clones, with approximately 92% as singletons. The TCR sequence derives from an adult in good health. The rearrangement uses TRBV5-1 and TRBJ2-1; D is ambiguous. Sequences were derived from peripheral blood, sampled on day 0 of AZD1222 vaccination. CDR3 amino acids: CASSFEIVSSYNEQFF. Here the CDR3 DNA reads TGCGCCAGCAGCTTCGAGATCGTCAGCTCCTACAATGAGCAGTTCTTC.